Below, 9 T cell receptor beta chains from the same sample are listed, as sequenced in a study of blood T cell repertoires in COVID-19. TCRdb's table, derived via immunoSEQ multiplex PCR, lists solely in-frame clones and lacks some. The sample carries 350,000 to 450,000 clones, about nine tenths recorded once. Material for sequencing was PBMCs or T cells enriched from blood (not recorded which). The receptors originated from a woman aged 40 to 50 who had been exposed to COVID-19.

The CDR3 DNA reads TGTGCCAGCAGTCAAGTAGGAGGAGAGACCCAGTACTTC. It specifies CASSQVGGETQYF. V is TRBV9 and J is TRBJ2-5; maybe TRBD2 (5 bases). V was shortened by 5 bases and J by 4 bases, with 12 bases between the two germline ends. Germline V gene sequence: CDR1 SGDLS, CDR2 YYNGEE. This CDR3 has 13 amino acids.

The chain links TRBV25-1 to TRBJ1-2, with D possibly being TRBD1 (5 bases). V gave up 3 bases and J gave up 5 bases, with 10 bases separating them. Germline assignment: CDR1 MGHDK and CDR2 SYGVNS. The length of the CDR3 is 13 residues. CDR3 sequence: CASSDDRTYGYTF. DNA of the CDR3: TGTGCCAGCAGTGATGACAGAACTTATGGCTACACCTTC.

This clone appeared a single time. This chain links TRBV19 with TRBJ1-5; no firm D call. The germline V and J ends were trimmed by 7 bases and 0 bases, with 13 bases remaining between them. Per the germline V gene, CDR1 is LNHDA and CDR2 is SQIVND (reference sequence). This CDR3 region has 15 residues. CDR3 nucleotide sequence: TGTGCCAGTAAGGTGGGCGTCAATAGCAATCAGCCCCAGCATTTT. This sequence encodes CASKVGVNSNQPQHF.

The chain combines TRBV11-2 with TRBJ1-4; D is unclear. The germline gives CDR1 SGHAT, CDR2 FQNNGV. The CDR3 covers 13 residues. V was clipped by 5 bases and J by 7 bases, with 11 bases between them. CDR3 sequence (DNA): TGTGCCAGCAGCGATGGACTCCGTGAAAAACTGTTTTTT. Its translation is CASSDGLREKLFF.

For the CDR3, the DNA is TGTGCCAGCAGCTTCGGAGCTAACTATGGCTACACCTTC. Amino acid sequence: CASSFGANYGYTF. V is TRBV7-8 and J is TRBJ1-2; D is unclear. Germline values: CDR1 SGHVS, CDR2 FQNEAQ. Trimming removed 3 bases at V and 0 bases at J, with 5 bases between. The CDR3 length is 13 residues.

CDR3 bases: TGTGCCAGCAGCCCCTTGGGACTAGCGGCCTCTGGGGCCAACGTCCTGACTTTC. This codes for CASSPLGLAASGANVLTF. The J gene is TRBJ2-6, the V gene TRBV7-8; 11 bases fit TRBD2. Germline V CDR1 and CDR2: SGHVS, FQNEAQ. CDR3 length: 18 amino acids. The V segment lost 5 bases and the J segment 0 bases; nucleotides outside the gene matches: 6.

CDR3 DNA: TGTGCCAGCAGTTCGGCCGGGATCTCTGGAAACACCATATATTTT. Translation: CASSSAGISGNTIYF. The chain employs TRBV6-2 or TRBV6-3 and TRBJ1-3; D unclear. Germline V lookup: CDR1 MNHEY, CDR2 SVGEGT. V shed 4 bases and J shed 0 bases, with 10 bases lying between them. This CDR3 comprises 15 residues.

This chain links TRBV24-1 with TRBJ2-3; perhaps TRBD2 as D (5 bases). Trimming stripped 5 bases from V and 6 bases from J, with 11 bases between. The CDR3 has 13 residues. The germline gives CDR1 KGHDR, CDR2 SFDVKD. As DNA, the CDR3 is TGTGCCACCAGTGTCGCAAGGGAGGATACGCAGTATTTT. Amino acids: CATSVAREDTQYF.

The CDR3 DNA follows: TGCGCCAGCAGCTTGGGCGGCAGTCCCCAAGAGACCCAGTACTTC. It yields the protein CASSLGGSPQETQYF. This sequence joins TRBV5-1 and TRBJ2-5; D is ambiguous. The germline CDR1 and CDR2 sequences are SGHRS and YFSETQ. CDR3 length: 15 residues. The germline V and J ends were trimmed by 0 bases and 1 base, with 10 bases remaining between them.